The 31 T cell receptor beta chains below were found in one sample sequenced in a study of T-cell reconstitution after alpha-beta-depleted transplantation in children. During its preparation, the TCRbeta library received unique molecular identifiers. TCRdb reprocessed the PCR reads via MiXCR and lists one record per CDR3 protein. The table shows about 980,000 distinct CDR3 sequences, with under 30% occurring only once. Material: PBMCs, mostly from graft donor cells, obtained 360 days after TCRalphabeta/CD19-depleted stem cell transplant. The receptors stem from a boy younger than two who had a stem cell transplant for SCID, so the T cells may come from the graft donor.

The chain combines TRBV12-3 or TRBV12-4 with TRBJ2-1; a possible D gene is TRBD2 (5 bases). The CDR3 runs to 15 residues. The V and J ends lost 2 bases and 8 bases respectively, with 16 bases between them. The CDR3 protein is CASSLTGLTRHEQFF. DNA for the CDR3: TGTGCCAGCAGTTTAACCGGACTCACCAGGCATGAGCAGTTCTTC.

This rearrangement joins TRBV5-1 to TRBJ1-5; 12 nucleotides match TRBD1. From germline, CDR1 is SGHRS and CDR2 YFSETQ. CDR3 length: 16 amino acids. Germline trimming cut 0 bases from V and 6 bases from J; bases unmatched to any gene: 4. As DNA, the CDR3 is TGCGCCAGCAGCTTGGAGGGGACAGGGGGCGGTCAGCCCCAGCATTTT. It codes for CASSLEGTGGGQPQHF.

This chain uses TRBV7-8 with TRBJ1-1; D gene ambiguous. CDR1 is SGHVS and CDR2 is FQNEAQ in the germline V gene. CDR3 length: 17 residues. Trimming removed 4 bases from V and 3 bases from J, with 21 bases in between. The CDR3 DNA reads as TGTGCCAGCAGCTCCCTTCCCGGGTCTCACGTCTACACTGAAGCTTTCTTT. The encoded protein is CASSSLPGSHVYTEAFF.

J is TRBJ2-7 and V is TRBV5-1; TRBD1 or TRBD2 may be the D gene (5 bases each). V was pared by 1 base and J by 5 bases, with 16 bases between. In germline, CDR1 is SGHRS, CDR2 YFSETQ. The CDR3 extends over 15 amino acids. The DNA for the CDR3 is TGCGCCAGCAGCTTGTTACGAGGGACGGACGACGAGCAGTACTTC. Translation: CASSLLRGTDDEQYF.

This clonotype has a handful of counts. The chain has TRBV11-2 and TRBJ1-6; TRBD1 matches at 7 bases. The CDR3 runs 15 residues. The germline CDR1 and CDR2 sequences are SGHAT and FQNNGV. After removal of 2 bases from V and 6 bases from J, the junction contained 4 bases not matched to a gene. CDR3 nucleotide sequence: TGTGCCAGCAGCTTAAGGCAGGGGGTTAATTCACCCCTCCACTTT. Its protein is CASSLRQGVNSPLHF.

This rearrangement joins TRBV20-1 to TRBJ2-1; a possible D gene is TRBD1 (7 bases). The CDR3 runs to 13 residues. Germline V gives CDR1 DFQATT, CDR2 SNEGSKA (reference sequence). Deletions cut 7 bases from V and 6 bases from J, with 16 bases between. CDR3 DNA sequence: TGCAGTGAAATAGACAGGGAGGCCAATGAGCAGTTCTTC. Its translation: CSEIDREANEQFF.

This chain links TRBV20-1 with TRBJ2-5, with TRBD1 matching 7 bases. The V gene's germline CDR1 is DFQATT and CDR2 SNEGSKA (reference sequence). The CDR3 is 16 amino acids. The V and J ends lost 1 base and 5 bases, in that order; junction bases with no gene match: 13. CDR3 sequence: CSARGTGGALRETQYF. The CDR3 DNA follows: TGCAGTGCTAGAGGGACAGGAGGAGCCCTTCGGGAGACCCAGTACTTC.

This chain joins TRBV25-1 and TRBJ2-7; tentatively, D is TRBD1 or TRBD2 (5 bases each). V was shortened by 7 bases and J by 6 bases, with 13 bases between the two germline ends. The CDR3 has 12 residues. CDR1 is MGHDK and CDR2 is SYGVNS in the germline V gene. The CDR3 reads CASMQGRGEQYF. The CDR3 region has the DNA TGTGCCAGCATGCAGGGCCGGGGCGAGCAGTACTTC.

The J gene is TRBJ2-3, the V gene TRBV12-3 or TRBV12-4; TRBD2 aligns across 8 bases. This CDR3 has 15 residues. Germline trimming cut 6 bases from V and 11 bases from J; bases unmatched to any gene: 16. The CDR3 nucleotides are TGTGCCAGCAGAGCCGAAGGACTAGCCCCCTTTGGGCAGTATTTT. Residues: CASRAEGLAPFGQYF.

This clonotype was detected only once. The chain combines TRBV5-1 with TRBJ2-1; the D gene is possibly TRBD2 (6 bases). V gave up 1 base and J gave up 5 bases, with 10 bases separating them. The CDR3 sequence is 14 residues long. Germline assignment: CDR1 SGHRS and CDR2 YFSETQ. As DNA, the CDR3 is TGCGCCAGCAGCTTGTGGCGGGGTGACAATGAGCAGTTCTTC. This gives the protein CASSLWRGDNEQFF.

This clonotype has only a few counts. The chain links TRBV6-2 or TRBV6-3 to TRBJ2-3; D gene unclear. Germline CDR1 and CDR2: MNHEY and SVGEGT. The CDR3 is made up of 15 amino acids. V was clipped by 2 bases and J by 0 bases, with 9 bases between them. The CDR3 here is CASSYQISSTDTQYF. The CDR3 DNA is TGTGCCAGCAGTTACCAGATAAGTAGCACAGATACGCAGTATTTT.

This clonotype was picked up a small number of times. V gene TRBV20-1 combines with J gene TRBJ2-7; D ambiguous. Trimming took 3 bases from V and 7 from J, leaving 16 bases between them. This CDR3 comprises 13 residues. CDR1 DFQATT and CDR2 SNEGSKA come from the germline V gene (reference sequence). The CDR3 DNA follows: TGCAGTGCTAGTCTGGGGAAACCCAGGGAGCAGTACTTC. Protein product: CSASLGKPREQYF.

This clonotype was seen only a few times. The V and J genes are TRBV20-1 and TRBJ1-5, with a weak D call TRBD1 (6 bases). Deletions cut 0 bases from V and 6 bases from J, with 12 bases between. The CDR3 is 14 amino acids. Per germline, CDR1 DFQATT and CDR2 SNEGSKA (reference sequence). CDR3 nucleotides: TGCAGTGCTAGAGATGCTGGGGGGCCTCAGCCCCAGCATTTT. Translated: CSARDAGGPQPQHF.

There are a few counts of this clonotype. This chain connects TRBV5-1 to TRBJ2-3, with TRBD1 as a possible D gene (7 bases). The V gene lost 0 bases and the J gene lost 3 bases, with 11 bases spanning the gap. Germline CDR1 is SGHRS and CDR2 is YFSETQ. The CDR3 sequence is 15 residues long. The CDR3 spells CASSLDAGGTDTQYF. The DNA of the CDR3 is TGCGCCAGCAGCTTGGATGCAGGGGGGACAGATACGCAGTATTTT.

This clonotype was picked up a small number of times. The V gene is TRBV4-1, the J gene TRBJ2-5; 7 positions agree with TRBD2. V was clipped by 5 bases and J by 5 bases; unmatched bases: 8. The CDR3 is 14 amino acids. Germline CDR1 MGHRA, CDR2 YSYEKL. The chain's CDR3 is CASSRAGVAETQYF. CDR3 DNA sequence: TGCGCCAGCAGCAGGGCGGGGGTAGCGGAGACCCAGTACTTC.

The CDR3 DNA follows: TGTGCCAGCTGTCACCTCGGTGCCTGGGAGACCCAGTACTTC. Its protein product is CASCHLGAWETQYF. This chain links TRBV7-2 with TRBJ2-5; no clear D gene. Germline V lookup: CDR1 SGHTA, CDR2 FQGNSA. V was pared by 8 bases and J by 5 bases, with 18 bases between. There are 14 residues in the CDR3.

As DNA, the CDR3 is TGTGCCAGCAGTTTAGCGGTAACAGGGCCTGGCTACACCTTC. It translates to CASSLAVTGPGYTF. This chain connects TRBV12-3 or TRBV12-4 to TRBJ1-2, with TRBD1 as a possible D gene (6 bases). Trimming removed 0 bases at V and 7 bases at J, with 12 bases between. There are 14 residues in the CDR3.

The chain joins TRBV7-2 to TRBJ2-1, with 11 positions matching TRBD1. V lost 5 bases and J lost 9; bases outside the gene matches: 9. CDR3 size: 15 residues. CDR1 is SGHTA, CDR2 FQGNSA, per germline. As DNA, the CDR3 is TGTGCCAGCAGCCTCCTCCCGGGACAGGGGGTTGAGCAGTTCTTC. Protein: CASSLLPGQGVEQFF.

Only a few counts were recorded for this clonotype. The rearrangement joins TRBV4-1 to TRBJ1-3, with D possibly matching TRBD1 (5 bases). The germline V gene has CDR1 MGHRA and CDR2 YSYEKL. The CDR3 covers 17 residues. Trimming took 4 bases from V and 0 from J, leaving 16 bases between them. CDR3 sequence: CASSPQGGAISGNTIYF. CDR3 nucleotide sequence: TGCGCCAGCAGCCCCCAAGGTGGGGCAATCTCTGGAAACACCATATATTTT.

This clonotype has more than one count but fewer than ten. J is TRBJ1-1 and V is TRBV7-8; 10 bases agree with TRBD1. This CDR3 has 14 amino acids. In germline, CDR1 is SGHVS, CDR2 FQNEAQ. Unmatched junction bases numbered 3, after V lost 5 bases and J lost 3 bases. The CDR3 DNA reads as TGTGCCAGCAGCCCAGGGACAGGGGACACTGAAGCTTTCTTT. Translated: CASSPGTGDTEAFF. The full variable domain, completed using reference TRBV7-8 and TRBJ1-1, is GAGVSQSPRYKVAKRGQDVALRCDPISGHVSLFWYQQALGQGPEFLTYFQNEAQLDKSGLPSDRFFAERPEGSVSTLKIQRTQQEDSAVYLCASSPGTGDTEAFFGQGTRLTVV.

This clonotype occurred a few times. This sequence joins TRBV9 and TRBJ2-1; tentatively, D is TRBD2 (6 bases). The CDR3 has 16 residues. With 0 bases removed from V and 3 bases from J, the gap between germline ends came to 13 bases. CDR1 is SGDLS and CDR2 is YYNGEE in the germline V gene. CDR3 nucleotide sequence: TGTGCCAGCAGCGTAGCTCCACGGGAGAACTACAATGAGCAGTTCTTC. This codes for CASSVAPRENYNEQFF.

This clonotype has a handful of counts. The rearrangement joins TRBV20-1 to TRBJ2-7; D gene ambiguous. Germline CDR1 and CDR2: DFQATT and SNEGSKA (reference sequence). The CDR3 has 11 amino acids. V lost 8 bases to trimming and J lost 3 bases, with 11 bases between them. CDR3 DNA: TGCAGTCCCGGTCTACTCTACGAGCAGTACTTC. Its translation: CSPGLLYEQYF.

The chain recombines TRBV12-3 or TRBV12-4 with TRBJ2-2; D unresolved. This CDR3 has 15 amino acids. V lost 9 bases and J 1 base, leaving 15 bases between the germline ends. CDR3 DNA sequence: TGTGCCAGTAGCCCCTTGCAGGTGAACACCGGGGAGCTGTTTTTT. Its translation: CASSPLQVNTGELFF.

This clonotype has just one count. The chain employs TRBV5-1 and TRBJ2-3, with 13 positions matching TRBD2. V lost 4 bases and J lost 4; bases outside the gene matches: 15. CDR3 length equals 19 residues. CDR1 and CDR2 (germline): SGHRS, YFSETQ. CDR3: CASSQPTSGGAEPPDTQYF. The CDR3 DNA reads as TGCGCCAGCAGCCAACCCACTAGCGGGGGGGCCGAGCCCCCAGATACGCAGTATTTT. Using reference TRBV5-1 and TRBJ2-3 for the parts outside the CDR3, the full variable domain is KAGVTQTPRYLIKTRGQQVTLSCSPISGHRSVSWYQQTPGQGLQFLFEYFSETQRNKGNFPGRFSGRQFSNSRSEMNVSTLELGDSALYLCASSQPTSGGAEPPDTQYFGPGTRLTVL.

The chain combines TRBV12-3 or TRBV12-4 with TRBJ1-3; D is perhaps TRBD1 (5 bases). The germline V and J ends were trimmed by 10 bases and 3 bases, with 13 bases remaining between them. The CDR3 is 13 amino acids. In nucleotides, the CDR3 is TGTGCCATCCGGAGGGGCTTTGGAAACACCATATATTTT. As protein: CAIRRGFGNTIYF.

The chain links TRBV20-1 to TRBJ2-5; 8 nucleotides agree with TRBD1. Germline CDR1 is DFQATT and CDR2 is SNEGSKA (reference sequence). The ends lost 6 bases at V and 5 bases at J; junction bases unmatched: 8. CDR3 size: 13 residues. The CDR3 here is CSAPTGAVETQYF. As DNA, the CDR3 is TGCAGTGCACCGACAGGGGCGGTGGAGACCCAGTACTTC.

The chain is built from TRBV6-5 and TRBJ1-5, with 7 bases matching TRBD1. The CDR3 runs 17 residues. V lost 0 bases and J lost 6; bases outside the gene matches: 11. CDR1 is MNHEY and CDR2 is SVGAGI in the germline V gene. This CDR3 is CASSYSNTGAWVQPQHF. CDR3 coding DNA: TGTGCCAGCAGTTACTCCAACACAGGGGCTTGGGTTCAGCCCCAGCATTTT.

The genes are TRBV5-1 and TRBJ2-7; 12 bases line up with TRBD1. The CDR3 contains 16 residues. The V and J ends lost 3 bases and 1 base, in that order; junction bases with no gene match: 5. Germline CDR1 is SGHRS and CDR2 is YFSETQ. The CDR3 reads CASSSGDRGRSYEQYF. The DNA for the CDR3 is TGCGCCAGCAGCTCGGGGGACAGGGGGCGATCCTACGAGCAGTACTTC.

This chain joins TRBV3-1 and TRBJ2-1; no clear D. The CDR3 runs to 13 residues. V lost 4 bases and J 8 bases, leaving 12 bases between the germline ends. The V gene's germline CDR1 is LGHDT and CDR2 YNNKEL (reference sequence). This CDR3 is CASSRGLTHEQFF. CDR3 nucleotide sequence: TGTGCCAGCAGCCGGGGTCTTACCCATGAGCAGTTCTTC.

This sequence joins TRBV6-5 and TRBJ2-7, with D tentatively TRBD1 (7 bases). Per germline, CDR1 MNHEY and CDR2 SVGAGI. The length of the CDR3 is 17 residues. V was trimmed by 3 bases and J by 3 bases, leaving 21 bases between them. Written as DNA, the CDR3 is TGTGCCAGCAGTTATATAGTTCTTAGGCAGGGGGGCTACGAGCAGTACTTC. Encoded protein: CASSYIVLRQGGYEQYF.

The chain links TRBV7-8 to TRBJ2-7, with 9 positions matching TRBD1. The CDR3 is 15 amino acids. In germline, CDR1 is SGHVS, CDR2 FQNEAQ. V was pared by 4 bases and J by 3 bases, with 7 bases of the junction left unmatched. CDR3 sequence reads: CASSSWDRDYYEQYF. CDR3 in DNA: TGTGCCAGCAGCTCCTGGGACAGGGACTACTACGAGCAGTACTTC.